The sequence of this T cell receptor beta chain was determined in a study of blood T cell repertoires in COVID-19. About the study: Researchers got acute and convalescent COVID-19 samples from the United States, Italy and Spain. PBMCs, B-cell-depleted T cells, or T cells provided the cDNA or gDNA that made up the material.

Authors' data handling: Reference gene primer amplification gave nucleated cell count estimates. Measured with immunoSEQ multiplex PCR; TCRdb has only the in-frame clones, and not every one. V, J and clone size derive from that table, while D and trimming were established from the DNA sequence. The sample contains about 80,000 clones, approximately 82% of which appear only once. The CDR3 spans 14 residues. V lost 2 bases and J lost 4, with 10 bases in between. From germline, CDR1 is PRHDT and CDR2 FYEKMQ (reference sequence). This TCR came from a woman aged 70-85 years with acute or convalescent COVID-19. Material for sequencing was peripheral blood. The J gene is TRBJ2-3, the V gene TRBV13; D possibly corresponds to TRBD2 (5 bases). The CDR3 nucleotides read TGTGCCAGCAGCTTAAAACGGGGAGCAGATACGCAGTATTTT. The encoded protein is CASSLKRGADTQYF.